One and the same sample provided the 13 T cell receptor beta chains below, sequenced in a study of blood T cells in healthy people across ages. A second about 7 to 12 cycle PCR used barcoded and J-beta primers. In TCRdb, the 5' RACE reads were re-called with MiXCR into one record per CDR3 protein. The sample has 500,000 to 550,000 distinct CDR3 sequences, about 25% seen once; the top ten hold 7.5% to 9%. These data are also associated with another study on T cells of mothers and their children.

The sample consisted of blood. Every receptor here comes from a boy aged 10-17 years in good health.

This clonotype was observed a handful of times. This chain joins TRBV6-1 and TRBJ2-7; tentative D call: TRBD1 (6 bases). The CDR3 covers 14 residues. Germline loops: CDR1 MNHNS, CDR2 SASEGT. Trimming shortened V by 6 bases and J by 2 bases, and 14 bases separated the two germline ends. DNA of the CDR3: TGTGCCAGCAGACCACAGGGTCTGACCTACGAGCAGTACTTC. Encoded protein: CASRPQGLTYEQYF.

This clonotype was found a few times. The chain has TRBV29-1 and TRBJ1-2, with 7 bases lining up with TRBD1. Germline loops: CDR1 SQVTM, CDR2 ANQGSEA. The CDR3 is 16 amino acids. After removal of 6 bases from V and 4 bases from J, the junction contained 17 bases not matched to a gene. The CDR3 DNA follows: TGCAGCGTCGACAGGGACGGGACAGCCGAAACCTATGGCTACACCTTC. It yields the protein CSVDRDGTAETYGYTF.

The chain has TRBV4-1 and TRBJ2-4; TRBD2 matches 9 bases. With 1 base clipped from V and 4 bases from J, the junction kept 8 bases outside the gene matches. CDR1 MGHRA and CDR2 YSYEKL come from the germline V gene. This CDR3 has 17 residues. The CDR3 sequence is CASSQGTLAGPKNIQYF. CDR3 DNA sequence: TGCGCCAGCAGCCAAGGGACCCTAGCGGGGCCAAAAAACATTCAGTACTTC.

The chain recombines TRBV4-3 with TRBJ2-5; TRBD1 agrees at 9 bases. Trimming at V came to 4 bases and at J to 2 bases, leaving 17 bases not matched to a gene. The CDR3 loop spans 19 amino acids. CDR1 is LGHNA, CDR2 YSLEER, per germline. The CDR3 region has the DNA TGCGCCAGCAGCCGGACGGGACAGGGTAAAACTGTCCTTCAAGAGACCCAGTACTTC. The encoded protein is CASSRTGQGKTVLQETQYF.

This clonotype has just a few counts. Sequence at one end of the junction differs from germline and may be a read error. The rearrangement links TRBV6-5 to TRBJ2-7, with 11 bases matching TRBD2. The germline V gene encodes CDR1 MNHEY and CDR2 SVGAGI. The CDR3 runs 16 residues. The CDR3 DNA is TGTGCCGGCAGTCCCGGACTAGCGGGCCCCTCCTACGAGCAGTACTTC. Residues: CAGSPGLAGPSYEQYF.

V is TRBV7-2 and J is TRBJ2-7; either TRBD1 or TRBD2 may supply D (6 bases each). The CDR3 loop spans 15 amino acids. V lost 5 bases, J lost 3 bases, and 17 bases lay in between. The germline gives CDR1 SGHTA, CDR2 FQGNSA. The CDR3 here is CASSHRDFVLYEQYF. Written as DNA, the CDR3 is TGTGCCAGCAGCCACAGGGACTTTGTACTCTACGAGCAGTACTTC.

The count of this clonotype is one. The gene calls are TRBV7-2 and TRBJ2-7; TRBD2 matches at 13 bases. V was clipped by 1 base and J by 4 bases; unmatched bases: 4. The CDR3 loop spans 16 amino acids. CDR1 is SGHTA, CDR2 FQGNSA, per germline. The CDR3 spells CASSLELAGGPYEQYF. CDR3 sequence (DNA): TGTGCCAGCAGCTTAGAACTAGCGGGGGGGCCGTACGAGCAGTACTTC.

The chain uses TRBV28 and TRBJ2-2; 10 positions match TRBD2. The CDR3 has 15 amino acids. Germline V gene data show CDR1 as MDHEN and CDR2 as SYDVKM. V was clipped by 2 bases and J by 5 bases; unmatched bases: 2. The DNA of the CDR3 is TGTGCCAGCAGTTTAAGCGGGAGGGGGACCGGGGAGCTGTTTTTT. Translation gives CASSLSGRGTGELFF.

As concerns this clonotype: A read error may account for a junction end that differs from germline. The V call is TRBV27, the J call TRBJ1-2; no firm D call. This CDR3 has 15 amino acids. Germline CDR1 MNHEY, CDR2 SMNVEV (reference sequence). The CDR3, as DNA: TGTGCCAGCAGTTCTACGACATGGATGAACTATGACTACACCTTC. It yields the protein CASSSTTWMNYDYTF.

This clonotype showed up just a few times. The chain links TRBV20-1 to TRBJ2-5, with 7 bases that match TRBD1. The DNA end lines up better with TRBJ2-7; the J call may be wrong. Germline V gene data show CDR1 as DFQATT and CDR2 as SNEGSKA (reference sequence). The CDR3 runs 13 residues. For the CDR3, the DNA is TGCAGTGCTTCTCGGACAGGTTTCTACGAGCAGTACTTC. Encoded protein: CSASRTGFYEQYF.

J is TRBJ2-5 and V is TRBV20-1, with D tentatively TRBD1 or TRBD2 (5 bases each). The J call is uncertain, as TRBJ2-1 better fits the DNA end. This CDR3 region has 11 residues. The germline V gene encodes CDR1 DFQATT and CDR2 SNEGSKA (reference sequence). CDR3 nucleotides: TGCAGTGCTCGACAGAGTGGGGGTCAGTTCTTC. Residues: CSARQSGGQFF.

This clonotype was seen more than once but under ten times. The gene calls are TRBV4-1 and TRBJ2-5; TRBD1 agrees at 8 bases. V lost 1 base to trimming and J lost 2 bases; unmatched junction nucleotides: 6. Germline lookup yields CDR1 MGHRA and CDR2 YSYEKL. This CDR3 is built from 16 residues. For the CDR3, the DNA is TGCGCCAGCAGCCAAGGGACAGGGTGGGGTCAAGAGACCCAGTACTTC. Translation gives CASSQGTGWGQETQYF.

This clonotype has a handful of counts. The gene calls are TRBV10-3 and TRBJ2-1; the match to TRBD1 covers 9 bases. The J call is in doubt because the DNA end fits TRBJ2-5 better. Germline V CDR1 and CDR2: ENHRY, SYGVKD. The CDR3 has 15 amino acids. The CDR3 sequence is CAISHTGTGPSTQYF. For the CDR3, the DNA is TGTGCCATCAGCCACACCGGGACAGGGCCTTCTACCCAGTACTTC.